The present entry profiles one T cell receptor beta chain with its context. The antigen is unknown. Using immunoSEQ multiplex PCR, the repertoire was profiled, and TCRdb retains in-frame clones only, with some absent. The repertoire holds approximately 42,000 clones, with about 72% as singletons. The source of the sample is a study of cytotoxic CD8 clonotypes in ibrutinib-treated CLL. Study information: Investigators reported approximately 25 partial and 2 complete responses; after median around 63 months, roughly 15 patients remained remitted and about twelve progressed. The sample average was about 270,000 productive templates and tens of thousands of productive rearrangements. Overall study results and limits: Among the clonotypes, public ones were uncommon and contracted or held stable on treatment.

V was cut by 6 bases and J by 5 bases, with 13 bases left in between. Per germline, CDR1 MNHNY and CDR2 SVGAGI (reference sequence). The CDR3 sequence is 14 residues long. The chain employs TRBV6-6 and TRBJ2-2; possible D gene TRBD1, 6 bases. This TCR was recovered from a human donor with chronic lymphocytic leukemia. Material: PBMCs, obtained after 12 months of ibrutinib treatment. This chain's CDR3 is CASRSLQGTGELFF. The CDR3 DNA reads as TGTGCCAGCAGGAGCTTACAGGGAACCGGGGAGCTGTTTTTT.